This T cell receptor beta chain was sequenced for a study of blood T cell repertoires in COVID-19. Profiling relied on immunoSEQ multiplex PCR, and the TCRdb table lists in-frame clones only, not all of them. The sample gives 300,000 to 350,000 clones, around 87% of which show up once; 3.5% to 4.5% is in the top ten. The ends were cut back, 7 bases at V and 10 bases at J, with 17 bases in the middle. Germline CDR1 reads SGHNT; CDR2 reads YENEEA. This CDR3 is built from 14 residues. The rearrangement links TRBV11-3 to TRBJ1-6; maybe TRBD1 (6 bases). The source of this sequence is a woman between 18 and 29 years old with acute COVID-19. The sample consisted of PBMCs or T cells enriched from blood (not recorded which). CDR3 protein: CASKEQGVGSPLHF. DNA of the CDR3: TGTGCCAGCAAGGAACAGGGTGTCGGGTCACCCCTCCACTTT.